This T cell receptor beta chain is from a study of response to subunit inactivated influenza vaccine. TCRdb called the RT-PCR reads again in MiXCR, with one record for every CDR3 protein. Counted here are hundreds of thousands of distinct CDR3 sequences, 20% to 25% occurring once; the ten biggest clones make up 10% to 13%. The germline V gene has CDR1 LGHDT and CDR2 YNNKEL (reference sequence). The CDR3 consists of 12 residues. V lost 1 base and J lost 8, with 5 bases in between. Points on this clonotype: The antigen remains undetermined.

The study, taken as a whole, reports: Authors suggested seasonal influenza vaccinations each recruit few new T cells.

This chain joins TRBV3-1 and TRBJ2-2, with unresolved D. Here the sequenced sample was PBMCs from blood, taken less than 22 months after vaccination. This sequence originates from a man aged 50 to 75 who received an inactivated influenza vaccine. The CDR3 spells CASSQGLGELFF. CDR3 coding DNA: TGTGCCAGCAGCCAAGGACTGGGGGAGCTGTTTTTT.